This T cell receptor (beta chain) was identified during a study of cytomegalovirus exposure and HLA in healthy donors. Study conclusions and caveats: The study listed 150 to 200 cytomegalovirus-associated TCR beta chains. Later examination showed HLA-associated TCR beta chains had greater clonal expansion than equally common others. An apparent linkage of common viral pathogens to several of the most significant clusters emerged in a later analysis. Rarity marked most TCR sequences, yet some public TCRs occurred in many donors.

The CDR3 totals 13 residues. Trimming left V 2 bases short and J 3 bases short, with 8 bases between. Germline values: CDR1 MNHEY, CDR2 SVGAGI. Primers included in the PCR were 60 Vbeta and 13 Jbeta primers. Profiling relied on immunoSEQ multiplex PCR, and the TCRdb table lists in-frame clones only, not all of them. In total, the table holds under 150,000 clones. Turning to this clone: Its antigen is still unknown. Other DNA sequences in this sample translate to the same CDR3.

The material sequenced was PBMCs. This clonotype originated in a man in his forties in good health and CMV-seronegative. The chain is built from TRBV6-5 and TRBJ2-7; possibly TRBD1 for D (6 bases). CDR3 sequence (DNA): TGTGCCAGCAGTTACGGACAGAACTACGAGCAGTACTTC. Translated: CASSYGQNYEQYF.